This TCR beta chain was captured in a study of OX40 agonist ivuxolimab in advanced cancers. The study in broad terms: Ivuxolimab was an agonistic, fully human IgG2 monoclonal antibody directed against OX40 (CD134), a costimulatory receptor. Intravenous ivuxolimab was administered to patients every 2 weeks at six dose levels: 0.01, 0.1, 0.3, 1.5, 3 and 10 mg/kg. Of the 50 or so patients in dose escalation, about 20 had hepatocellular carcinoma, about 15 had melanoma, 9 had renal cell carcinoma and 9 had head and neck cancer. In the dose-escalation cohort, 65% to 85% of patients were male, and the mean age was approximately 60 years with a range of roughly 23 to 79. Prior anti-PD-1, anti-PD-L1 or anti-CTLA-4 therapy was permitted, and checkpoint inhibitors had been received by 30% to 40% of dose-escalation patients. Partial responses occurred in three dose-escalation patients, of whom one had hepatocellular carcinoma and two had cutaneous melanoma. Peripheral TCRbeta sequencing was intended to test whether TCR sequence diversity was altered and clonal T-cell expansion was caused by ivuxolimab. The paper describes the monotherapy dose-escalation part (N of about 57 patients) of the phase I trial of ivuxolimab.

The germline V and J ends show losses of 6 bases and 4 bases respectively, and no gene match explains 9 bases of the junction. The germline V gene (reference sequence) provides CDR1 LNHDA and CDR2 SQIVND. The CDR3 runs 15 amino acids, cysteine and phenylalanine included. Of the read, only the CDR3 DNA is kept; its 45 bases are in frame from base 1. As to this clone: No cognate antigen has been identified for it. Base-call qualities are not available, and no considerably larger clone is one nucleotide away.

The trial excluded patients who had a history of autoimmune disease or who were on systemic immunosuppression. Peripheral blood for TCR sequencing was collected from all dose cohorts at baseline, on cycle 4 day 1, and on cycle 7 day 1. The samples were taken from a phase I, first-in-human, multicenter, open-label dose-escalation trial of ivuxolimab. The trial enrolled adults with locally advanced or metastatic head and neck squamous cell, hepatocellular, melanoma or renal cell carcinoma. Before TCR sequencing, CD4+ T cells and CD8+ T cells from peripheral blood were sorted into separate populations. For sequencing of the TCRbeta CDR3 region, genomic DNA was extracted from the sorted cells. The immunoSEQ Assay was used to sequence the TCRbeta CDR3 regions. TCRdb limited this immuneACCESS table to in-frame rearrangements with V and J called. A share of clones is missing; checked studies link under half to unresolved V genes, and the rest is unexplained. In this sample the table shows fewer than 45,000 clones, over 80% of which occur a single time. The ten largest clonotypes hold nearly 7% of the sample.

Summary of the overall study and its limitations: After ivuxolimab, more expanded clones were found on average in CD8+ T cells than in CD4+ T cells. The antigen specificity of the clonally expanded peripheral T cells was not determined. In partial responders in the 0.1-3.0 mg/kg groups, normalized peripheral clonal expansion was found to be among the lowest, especially among CD8+ T cells. At doses of 0.1 to 3.0 mg/kg, clonal expansion of both CD4+ and CD8+ T cells in blood was seen between baseline and week 6. Low levels of normalized T-cell clonal expansion were also seen in some patients who did not respond.

Sequencing used CD4+ or CD8+ T cells sorted from blood, obtained in a trial of the OX40 agonist ivuxolimab. The sequence was collected from an adult with an advanced solid tumor such as melanoma, head and neck, liver or kidney cancer. The chain couples TRBV19 to TRBJ2-3, with TRBD2 identical over 8 junction bases. Here is the DNA: TGTGCCAGTAGCCAAACTAGCGGTAAGGCAGATACGCAGTATTTT. Its amino acids are CASSQTSGKADTQYF.